The 28 T cell receptor beta chains reported below all come from one sample, sequenced in a study of CD8+CD57+ T cells in acquired aplastic anemia. Template material for TCR beta VDJ and CDR3 profiling consisted of genomic DNA. One entry per CDR3 protein results from TCRdb running MiXCR on the reads. The sample has about 250,000 distinct CDR3 sequences; around half are singletons. Whoever was chosen for sequencing had shown CD8+CD57+ cell expansion by flow cytometry. Specimen: sorted CD4+, CD8+, or CD8+CD57+ T cells (not recorded which) from PBMCs. The receptors were gathered from a human donor with aplastic anemia.

This clonotype was recorded once. The V call is TRBV29-1, the J call TRBJ2-1; 10 bases map to TRBD2. This CDR3 comprises 13 residues. Trimming removed 7 bases from V and 4 bases from J; junction bases left unmatched: 4. CDR1 is SQVTM, CDR2 ANQGSEA, per germline. The CDR3 DNA reads TGCAGCGGAAGGACTAGCGGTTACAATGAGCAGTTCTTC. Translation: CSGRTSGYNEQFF.

Ten or more counts support this clonotype. The genes are TRBV5-6 and TRBJ1-1; TRBD1 is a possible D gene (6 bases). Germline V gene sequence: CDR1 SGHDT, CDR2 YYEEEE. CDR3 length: 14 residues. Deletions cut 1 base from V and 1 base from J, with 8 bases between. The CDR3 nucleotides read TGTGCCAGCAGCTTGCCAGGGGAGAACACTGAAGCTTTCTTT. It translates to CASSLPGENTEAFF.

The chain links TRBV7-3 to TRBJ2-1; 7 nucleotides match TRBD2. CDR1 is SGHTA, CDR2 FQGTGA, per germline. The CDR3 loop spans 12 amino acids. The trim removed 5 bases at V and 12 bases at J, leaving 7 bases unmatched. CDR3 region: CASSPRGVGQFF. The DNA for the CDR3 is TGTGCCAGCAGCCCTCGGGGGGTCGGGCAGTTCTTC.

Many counts were recorded for this clonotype. This chain links TRBV4-1 with TRBJ2-3; 7 bases line up with TRBD1. The length of the CDR3 is 17 residues. Germline CDR1 MGHRA, CDR2 YSYEKL. The ends lost 0 bases at V and 0 bases at J; junction bases unmatched: 6. The CDR3 DNA sequence: TGCGCCAGCAGCCAAGAAACGACAGGGCCAAGCACAGATACGCAGTATTTT. It specifies CASSQETTGPSTDTQYF.

As for this clonotype: Given a much more abundant clone one base away, this may be a read error. No conserved phenylalanine or tryptophan is present at the end of the CDR3, so a read error is the likely explanation. This chain uses TRBV2 with TRBJ1-1; no reliable D call. The CDR3 contains 18 residues. The germline V and J ends were trimmed by 5 bases and 2 bases, with 24 bases remaining between them. Looked up from germline, CDR1 is SNHLY and CDR2 is FYNNEI. The CDR3 DNA reads as TGTGCCAGCAGTCCCCCCCTTTCCCCGGAGGTCATTAACACTGAAGCTTTCCTT. This translates into CASSPPLSPEVINTEAFL.

V is TRBV10-1 and J is TRBJ2-7; 8 bases match TRBD2. Germline trimming cut 3 bases from V and 6 bases from J; bases unmatched to any gene: 13. This CDR3 has 16 residues. CDR1 and CDR2 (germline): WNHNN, SYGVQD (reference sequence). CDR3 in DNA: TGCGCCAGCAGTGACACCCCTCGGGGGGGGGCGTGCGAGCAGTACTTC. Protein: CASSDTPRGGACEQYF.

The chain carries TRBV15 and TRBJ1-6; D is possibly TRBD1 (5 bases). V lost 1 base to trimming and J lost 0 bases, with 10 bases between them. Germline values: CDR1 LNHNV, CDR2 YYDKDF (reference sequence). The CDR3 contains 17 residues. DNA for the CDR3: TGTGCCACCAGCAGAGTCGACAGAGCCTCCTATAATTCACCCCTCCACTTT. This gives the protein CATSRVDRASYNSPLHF. Drawing the rest from reference TRBV15 and TRBJ1-6, the complete variable domain is DAMVIQNPRYQVTQFGKPVTLSCSQTLNHNVMYWYQQKSSQAPKLLFHYYDKDFNNEADTPDNFQSRRPNTSFCFLDIRSPGLGDTAMYLCATSRVDRASYNSPLHFGNGTRLTVT.

The table lists this clonotype with many counts. The chain links TRBV20-1 to TRBJ2-1; 8 bases map to TRBD2. The V gene's germline CDR1 is DFQATT and CDR2 SNEGSKA (reference sequence). The V gene end was trimmed by 3 bases and the J gene end by 2 bases; junction bases not matched to a gene: 15. The CDR3 runs to 18 residues. This CDR3 reads CSARGIWQREPTYNEQFF. The DNA of the CDR3 is TGCAGTGCTAGGGGAATTTGGCAGCGGGAGCCTACCTACAATGAGCAGTTCTTC.

This chain joins TRBV2 and TRBJ2-6, with 7 bases matching TRBD2. This CDR3 region has 12 residues. Germline assignment: CDR1 SNHLY and CDR2 FYNNEI. The ends lost 9 bases at V and 6 bases at J; junction bases unmatched: 2. CDR3 amino acids: CASGGEANVLTF. CDR3 coding DNA: TGTGCCAGTGGGGGGGAGGCCAACGTCCTGACTTTC.

As regards this clonotype: It may be a read error: a sequence one base away is much more abundant. The CDR3 coding sequence is TGTGCCAGCACCTTAGAGGACACGTGCCAAGAGACCCAGTACTTC. This sequence encodes CASTLEDTCQETQYF. The chain links TRBV7-9 to TRBJ2-5; D is possibly TRBD1 (5 bases). This CDR3 has 15 amino acids. CDR1 and CDR2 from the germline V gene are SEHNR and FQNEAQ (reference sequence).

This clonotype has only one observation. The chain links TRBV5-1 to TRBJ2-2; possibly TRBD1 or TRBD2 for D (6 bases each). The CDR3 runs 15 residues. Trimming left V 5 bases short and J 0 bases short, with 11 bases between. Germline V CDR1 and CDR2: SGHRS, YFSETQ. CDR3 coding DNA: TGCGCCAGCAGTATAGGGGGGACGAACACCGGGGAGCTGTTTTTT. Protein sequence: CASSIGGTNTGELFF.

The chain has TRBV7-9 and TRBJ1-4; 7 bases are a match to TRBD1. Trimming removed 8 bases from V and 8 bases from J; junction bases left unmatched: 11. Per the germline V gene, CDR1 is SEHNR and CDR2 is FQNEAQ (reference sequence). This CDR3 has 14 residues. The CDR3 here is CASGPDRDYEKLFF. CDR3 bases: TGTGCCAGCGGCCCCGACAGGGATTACGAAAAACTGTTTTTT.

Concerning this clonotype itself: A much larger clone lies a single base off, so this may be a read error. The genes are TRBV10-3 and TRBJ2-7; tentatively, D is TRBD1 or TRBD2 (5 bases each). The CDR3 totals 13 residues. V was trimmed by 4 bases and J by 6 bases, leaving 13 bases between them. Looked up from germline, CDR1 is ENHRY and CDR2 is SYGVKD. Here the CDR3 DNA reads TGTGCCATCAGTGTTATGTTGGGGGTCGAGCAGTACTTC. Translation gives CAISVMLGVEQYF.

This clonotype came up many times. This rearrangement joins TRBV25-1 to TRBJ2-7, with a possible D match to TRBD1 (5 bases). Germline V gives CDR1 MGHDK, CDR2 SYGVNS. The CDR3 runs to 16 residues. Trimming stripped 5 bases from V and 4 bases from J, with 21 bases between. The CDR3 is CASSPPPRASSYEQYF. CDR3 bases: TGTGCCAGCAGTCCCCCTCCCAGGGCTTCGAGTTACGAGCAGTACTTC.

This clonotype came up many times. This chain connects TRBV29-1 to TRBJ1-2; D might be TRBD1 (5 bases). Trimming took off 6 bases at V and 5 bases at J, with 16 bases between the two ends. CDR3 size: 13 residues. Germline values: CDR1 SQVTM, CDR2 ANQGSEA. DNA for the CDR3: TGCAGCGTATCCCCGGGGACCATTTATGGCTACACCTTC. It encodes CSVSPGTIYGYTF.

The CDR3 DNA is TGTGCCAGCAGTCCGACAGGTGATAGCAATCAGCCCCAGCATTTT. Translated, it gives CASSPTGDSNQPQHF. The chain is built from TRBV9 and TRBJ1-5, with a weak D call TRBD1 (6 bases). Trimming took off 5 bases at V and 0 bases at J, with 12 bases between the two ends. Looked up from germline, CDR1 is SGDLS and CDR2 is YYNGEE. The CDR3 runs to 15 residues.

This chain joins TRBV24-1 and TRBJ2-5; 16 positions agree with TRBD2. Looked up from germline, CDR1 is KGHDR and CDR2 is SFDVKD. The V and J ends lost 4 bases and 6 bases, in that order; junction bases with no gene match: 13. This CDR3 region has 19 residues. CDR3 DNA sequence: TGTGCCACCAGTGAGCGAGGGACTAGCGGGAGGGCCGTAAGTAAGACCCAGTACTTC. Translation: CATSERGTSGRAVSKTQYF.

This clonotype was seen more than once but under ten times. Sequence at one end of the junction differs from germline and may be a read error. The rearrangement joins TRBV20-1 to TRBJ1-2; D is possibly TRBD1 (6 bases). Germline CDR1 is DFQATT and CDR2 is SNEGSKA (reference sequence). This CDR3 region has 13 residues. CDR3 region: CSARGTCRYCYTF. In DNA, the CDR3 is TGCAGTGCTAGGGGGACATGTCGCTATTGCTACACCTTC.

This clonotype appeared many times. CDR3 sequence (DNA): TGTGCCAGCAGCTCGATCATGTATGGGGGCGCGAGCACAGATACGCAGTATTTT. Translating gives CASSSIMYGGASTDTQYF. The V and J genes are TRBV7-2 and TRBJ2-3, with TRBD1 as a possible D gene (6 bases). The CDR3 extends over 18 amino acids. The V end lost 4 bases, the J end lost 0 bases, and 20 bases lay between the germline ends. The V gene's germline CDR1 is SGHTA and CDR2 FQGNSA. Full variable domain (outside the CDR3, taken from reference TRBV7-2 and TRBJ2-3): GAGVSQSPSNKVTEKGKDVELRCDPISGHTALYWYRQSLGQGLEFLIYFQGNSAPDKSGLPSDRFSAERTGGSVSTLTIQRTQQEDSAVYLCASSSIMYGGASTDTQYFGPGTRLTVL.

This clonotype appeared many times. The chain carries TRBV10-3 and TRBJ2-7, with 10 nucleotides matching TRBD2. The CDR3 sequence is 14 residues long. Germline CDR1 is ENHRY and CDR2 is SYGVKD. With 0 bases clipped from V and 7 bases from J, the junction kept 3 bases outside the gene matches. The CDR3 spells CAISESLAGGEQYF. CDR3 coding DNA: TGTGCCATCAGTGAGTCGTTAGCGGGAGGTGAGCAGTACTTC.

In this sample, this clonotype turned up many times. This chain uses TRBV27 with TRBJ2-3; D is possibly TRBD1 (5 bases). V shed 6 bases and J shed 6 bases, with 10 bases lying between them. This CDR3 has 12 amino acids. The germline V gene encodes CDR1 MNHEY and CDR2 SMNVEV (reference sequence). CDR3 sequence reads: CASSKGADTQYF. The DNA of the CDR3 is TGTGCCAGCAGCAAAGGGGCGGATACGCAGTATTTT.

The chain has TRBV20-1 and TRBJ2-7, with 14 positions matching TRBD2. Losses at the gene ends were 5 bases for V and 4 bases for J; bases not matched to a gene: 10. CDR3 length equals 16 residues. Germline V gene data show CDR1 as DFQATT and CDR2 as SNEGSKA (reference sequence). The CDR3 loop is CSAAPTSGRERYEQYF. CDR3 DNA: TGCAGTGCTGCCCCGACTAGCGGGAGGGAGAGGTACGAGCAGTACTTC.

The V call is TRBV29-1, the J call TRBJ2-7; weak D call: TRBD2 (7 bases). There are 17 residues in the CDR3. Trimming removed 0 bases from V and 4 bases from J, with 22 bases in between. CDR1 is SQVTM and CDR2 is ANQGSEA in the germline V gene. CDR3 loop: CSVEDLGAGGLVYEQYF. CDR3 nucleotides: TGCAGCGTTGAAGATCTGGGGGCGGGTGGACTAGTGTACGAGCAGTACTTC.

As DNA, the CDR3 is TGTGCCAGCAGCTTAGGGGGCACGGCCTCACCCCTCCACTTT. Translating gives CASSLGGTASPLHF. The V and J genes are TRBV7-3 and TRBJ1-6, with D possibly matching TRBD1 (6 bases). Trimming took 2 bases from V and 10 from J, leaving 12 bases between them. The CDR3 has 14 amino acids. The germline V gene has CDR1 SGHTA and CDR2 FQGTGA.

There are many counts of this clonotype. This chain links TRBV4-1 with TRBJ2-1; D is unresolved. The CDR3 spans 15 residues. Germline assignment: CDR1 MGHRA and CDR2 YSYEKL. Trimming removed 0 bases from V and 4 bases from J, with 10 bases in between. The CDR3 DNA is TGCGCCAGCAGCCAAGATAAAGGACCTTACAATGAGCAGTTCTTC. Its protein product is CASSQDKGPYNEQFF.

This rearrangement joins TRBV29-1 to TRBJ2-1; 9 nucleotides match TRBD2. V was pared by 6 bases and J by 2 bases, with 8 bases of the junction left unmatched. This CDR3 has 15 amino acids. The germline gives CDR1 SQVTM, CDR2 ANQGSEA. CDR3 sequence (DNA): TGCAGCGTAGCAGCGGGGGGCTTCACCTACAATGAGCAGTTCTTC. Its translation: CSVAAGGFTYNEQFF.

The J gene is TRBJ2-2, the V gene TRBV4-3, with a possible D match to TRBD2 (5 bases). The CDR3 has 17 residues. The germline V gene has CDR1 LGHNA and CDR2 YSLEER. Trimming stripped 0 bases from V and 5 bases from J, with 16 bases between. The CDR3 DNA sequence: TGCGCCAGCAGCCAAGAGGCCCCCGGGATAATAACCGGGGAGCTGTTTTTT. As protein: CASSQEAPGIITGELFF.

This rearrangement joins TRBV7-2 to TRBJ2-7; 9 bases map to TRBD2. V shed 5 bases and J 3 bases; nucleotides not matched to a gene: 14. CDR1 and CDR2 from the germline V gene are SGHTA and FQGNSA. The CDR3 has 17 residues. CDR3 bases: TGTGCCAGCAGCGGGCCGCGGGAGGGGGGTATGAACTACGAGCAGTACTTC. Translation gives CASSGPREGGMNYEQYF.